Below, 30 T cell receptor beta chains from the same sample are listed, as sequenced in a study of T-cell reconstitution after alpha-beta-depleted transplantation in children. Unique molecular identifiers were used to barcode this TCRbeta library. TCRdb called the PCR reads again in MiXCR, with one record for every CDR3 protein. Here the sample spans hundreds of thousands of distinct CDR3 sequences, 10% to 15% being singletons. The sample here was PBMCs, mostly from graft donor cells, taken 360 days after TCRalphabeta/CD19-depleted stem cell transplant. These receptors were collected from a male patient younger than 18 who had a stem cell transplant for acute myeloid leukemia, so the T cells may come from the graft donor.

V gene TRBV14 combines with J gene TRBJ2-7; no clear D. Per germline, CDR1 SGHDN and CDR2 FVKESK. The CDR3 runs 17 residues. V was pared by 0 bases and J by 3 bases, with 18 bases between. CDR3 protein: CASSQEWKGLPLYEQYF. The DNA of the CDR3 is TGTGCCAGCAGCCAAGAGTGGAAAGGGTTGCCCCTCTACGAGCAGTACTTC.

This clonotype appeared a few times. This chain connects TRBV7-3 to TRBJ2-7; TRBD1 matches at 7 bases. The CDR3 is 15 amino acids. V shed 3 bases and J 5 bases; nucleotides not matched to a gene: 10. Germline CDR1 SGHTA, CDR2 FQGTGA. In DNA form, the CDR3 reads TGTGCCAGCAGCTTCCCTCAGACAGGGAGTCACGAGCAGTACTTC. Encoded protein: CASSFPQTGSHEQYF. Using reference TRBV7-3 and TRBJ2-7 for the parts outside the CDR3, the full variable domain is GAGVSQTPSNKVTEKGKYVELRCDPISGHTALYWYRQSLGQGPEFLIYFQGTGAADDSGLPNDRFFAVRPEGSVSTLKIQRTERGDSAVYLCASSFPQTGSHEQYFGPGTRLTVT.

This clonotype was seen a few times. The chain links TRBV28 to TRBJ1-4; D not certain. The CDR3 consists of 15 residues. V was clipped by 3 bases and J by 0 bases, with 8 bases between them. Germline CDR1 MDHEN, CDR2 SYDVKM. The CDR3 region is CASSFWETTNEKLFF. The CDR3, as DNA: TGTGCCAGCAGTTTTTGGGAGACAACTAATGAAAAACTGTTTTTT.

A word on this clonotype: This clone may be a read error of a much larger clone one base away. The gene calls are TRBV7-8 and TRBJ2-7; D is tentatively TRBD1 or TRBD2 (7 bases each). The CDR3 totals 17 residues. From germline, CDR1 is SGHVS and CDR2 FQNEAQ. As DNA, the CDR3 is TGTGCCATCAGCCCGGGGACAGCCAGGACTAGGTCCTACGAGCAGTACTTC. This gives the protein CAISPGTARTRSYEQYF.

This clonotype was observed many times. The V call is TRBV7-6, the J call TRBJ2-7; the D gene is possibly TRBD1 (5 bases). Germline CDR1 reads SGHVS; CDR2 reads FNYEAQ. V shed 4 bases and J shed 0 bases, with 22 bases lying between them. This CDR3 has 18 amino acids. The CDR3 is CASSSQVASRTSSYEQYF. The DNA for the CDR3 is TGTGCCAGCAGCTCACAGGTAGCCTCACGTACGAGCTCCTACGAGCAGTACTTC.

The chain uses TRBV28 and TRBJ1-1; TRBD1 agrees at 7 bases. From germline, CDR1 is MDHEN and CDR2 SYDVKM. The V and J ends lost 4 bases and 7 bases, in that order; junction bases with no gene match: 3. The CDR3 is 12 amino acids. CDR3 nucleotides: TGTGCCAGCAGTTCAGGGGGGATTGAAGCTTTCTTT. This sequence encodes CASSSGGIEAFF.

The sample holds a few counts of this clonotype. V and J are TRBV12-3 or TRBV12-4 and TRBJ1-6; no clear D gene. Trimming left V 4 bases short and J 9 bases short, with 13 bases between. This CDR3 has 14 residues. CDR3 coding DNA: TGTGCCAGCAGTTCGCACTCCTCCGTTTCACCCCTCCACTTT. It specifies CASSSHSSVSPLHF.

The rearrangement joins TRBV9 to TRBJ2-5; the D gene is possibly TRBD1 (6 bases). Germline V gene sequence: CDR1 SGDLS, CDR2 YYNGEE. V was clipped by 3 bases and J by 5 bases, with 17 bases between them. The CDR3 loop spans 15 amino acids. The CDR3 is CASSATGHKGETQYF. DNA of the CDR3: TGTGCCAGCAGCGCAACAGGGCACAAAGGGGAGACCCAGTACTTC.

This clonotype showed up just a few times. The genes are TRBV4-3 and TRBJ2-3; 10 bases map to TRBD2. J gave up 7 bases and V 2 bases, and 9 bases lay outside the gene matches. Germline V gives CDR1 LGHNA, CDR2 YSLEER. This CDR3 contains 16 residues. CDR3 DNA sequence: TGCGCCAGCAGCCAACGACCTAGCGGGAGAGGAAATACGCAGTATTTT. Its translation: CASSQRPSGRGNTQYF.

This clonotype was recorded a few times. The chain links TRBV6-2 or TRBV6-3 to TRBJ2-7; the D gene is possibly TRBD1 (5 bases). Germline V CDR1 and CDR2: MNHEY, SVGEGT. The CDR3 length is 12 residues. V was cut by 0 bases and J by 7 bases, with 7 bases left in between. CDR3 region: CASSYSRQEQYF. CDR3 coding DNA: TGTGCCAGCAGTTACTCGAGACAGGAGCAGTACTTC.

A few counts support this clonotype. This sequence joins TRBV2 and TRBJ2-5; the D gene could be TRBD1 or TRBD2 (6 bases each). Germline V CDR1 and CDR2: SNHLY, FYNNEI. This CDR3 is built from 18 residues. V was shortened by 7 bases and J by 2 bases, with 26 bases between the two germline ends. This CDR3 reads CASKGGPIGERRQETQYF. CDR3 DNA sequence: TGTGCCAGCAAGGGGGGCCCAATAGGAGAACGGCGGCAAGAGACCCAGTACTTC. Combining the CDR3 with reference TRBV2 and TRBJ2-5 gives the whole variable domain EPEVTQTPSHQVTQMGQEVILRCVPISNHLYFYWYRQILGQKVEFLVSFYNNEISEKSEIFDDQFSVERPDGSNFTLKIRSTKLEDSAMYFCASKGGPIGERRQETQYFGPGTRLLVL.

The chain uses TRBV7-2 and TRBJ2-1, with no clear D. The CDR3 extends over 12 amino acids. V lost 5 bases to trimming and J lost 9 bases, with 11 bases between them. Germline values: CDR1 SGHTA, CDR2 FQGNSA. The CDR3 region is CASSLPLAEQFF. The CDR3 nucleotides are TGTGCCAGCAGCCTACCTCTCGCTGAGCAGTTCTTC.

CDR3 region: CASSTRTPHYEQYF. In DNA form, the CDR3 reads TGTGCCAGCAGCACCCGGACACCTCACTACGAGCAGTACTTC. V gene TRBV5-5 combines with J gene TRBJ2-7, with D perhaps matching TRBD1 (5 bases). Trimming stripped 4 bases from V and 3 bases from J, with 14 bases between. Germline lookup yields CDR1 SGHKS and CDR2 YYEKEE (reference sequence). The CDR3 is 14 amino acids.

V usage is TRBV12-3 or TRBV12-4 and J usage is TRBJ1-2; D not resolved. The CDR3 length is 12 residues. The V end was cut by 7 bases, the J end by 4 bases, with 10 bases between. CDR3 DNA sequence: TGTGCCAGCAATCCCCCGGTCTATGGCTACACCTTC. Its protein is CASNPPVYGYTF.

This chain uses TRBV27 with TRBJ2-7; D might be TRBD1 (6 bases). This CDR3 contains 13 residues. Germline V gene lookup returns CDR1 MNHEY and CDR2 SMNVEV (reference sequence). V was pared by 11 bases and J by 2 bases, with 16 bases between. CDR3: CAAGRDIAYEQYF. The DNA for the CDR3 is TGTGCCGCCGGTCGGGACATCGCCTACGAGCAGTACTTC.

The chain uses TRBV19 and TRBJ2-1; 14 nucleotides agree with TRBD2. Losses at the gene ends were 6 bases for V and 0 bases for J; bases not matched to a gene: 7. The germline gives CDR1 LNHDA, CDR2 SQIVND (reference sequence). CDR3 length: 18 amino acids. This CDR3 is CASSQGLAGGLSYNEQFF. CDR3 coding DNA: TGTGCCAGTAGCCAAGGACTAGCGGGAGGACTCTCCTACAATGAGCAGTTCTTC. Full variable domain (missing parts from reference TRBV19 and TRBJ2-1): DGGITQSPKYLFRKEGQNVTLSCEQNLNHDAMYWYRQDPGQGLRLIYYSQIVNDFQKGDIAEGYSVSREKKESFPLTVTSAQKNPTAFYLCASSQGLAGGLSYNEQFFGPGTRLTVL.

This clonotype has a count of ten or more. The genes are TRBV15 and TRBJ2-3; D is unresolved. The germline V gene has CDR1 LNHNV and CDR2 YYDKDF (reference sequence). The V end lost 6 bases, the J end lost 0 bases, and 7 bases lay between the germline ends. CDR3 size: 13 residues. The CDR3 region is CATRPESTDTQYF. CDR3 DNA sequence: TGTGCCACCAGACCGGAGAGCACAGATACGCAGTATTTT.

Only a few counts were recorded for this clonotype. The V call is TRBV29-1, the J call TRBJ2-1; 9 bases are a match to TRBD2. The CDR3 has 13 amino acids. Trimming at V came to 6 bases and at J to 5 bases, leaving 5 bases not matched to a gene. The germline CDR1 and CDR2 sequences are SQVTM and ANQGSEA. Here the CDR3 reads CSVSGRYHNEQFF. CDR3 DNA sequence: TGCAGCGTAAGCGGGAGGTATCACAATGAGCAGTTCTTC.

This clonotype was seen repeatedly, ten times or more. This chain connects TRBV29-1 to TRBJ2-7; D is perhaps TRBD2 (7 bases). Germline V gives CDR1 SQVTM, CDR2 ANQGSEA. V lost 4 bases, J lost 2 bases, and 18 bases lay in between. There are 15 residues in the CDR3. CDR3 sequence: CSVAKGGDGAYEQYF. Written as DNA, the CDR3 is TGCAGCGTTGCCAAGGGGGGGGACGGGGCCTACGAGCAGTACTTC.

This clonotype was recorded a few times. V gene TRBV29-1 combines with J gene TRBJ2-2, with D maybe TRBD1 (5 bases). Trimming took 3 bases from V and 1 from J, leaving 6 bases between them. The length of the CDR3 is 13 residues. The germline gives CDR1 SQVTM, CDR2 ANQGSEA. The DNA of the CDR3 is TGCAGCGTTGATAGGGGGAACACCGGGGAGCTGTTTTTT. Its protein is CSVDRGNTGELFF.

The chain combines TRBV7-9 with TRBJ2-1; TRBD2 might be the D (6 bases). Between the trimmed V and J ends, which lost 1 base and 3 bases, there was a span of 13 bases. The CDR3 has 16 residues. The germline CDR1 and CDR2 sequences are SEHNR and FQNEAQ (reference sequence). The CDR3 loop is CASSLEGLLFYNEQFF. The CDR3 DNA reads TGTGCCAGCAGCTTAGAGGGACTCCTCTTCTACAATGAGCAGTTCTTC.

This clonotype was counted at least ten times. V and J are TRBV29-1 and TRBJ1-1; D is undetermined. The CDR3 is 14 amino acids. CDR1 is SQVTM and CDR2 is ANQGSEA in the germline V gene. The ends were cut back, 4 bases at V and 2 bases at J, with 14 bases in the middle. The DNA of the CDR3 is TGCAGCGTTGGCCTTAGGACCGTAAACACTGAAGCTTTCTTT. The encoded protein is CSVGLRTVNTEAFF. Full variable domain (rest looked up from reference TRBV29-1 and TRBJ1-1): SAVISQKPSRDICQRGTSLTIQCQVDSQVTMMFWYRQQPGQSLTLIATANQGSEATYESGFVIDKFPISRPNLTFSTLTVSNMSPEDSSIYLCSVGLRTVNTEAFFGQGTRLTVV.

The genes are TRBV20-1 and TRBJ2-1, with 14 bases aligning to TRBD2. Trimming cost V 2 bases and J 3 bases; bases outside gene matches: 12. The CDR3 contains 19 residues. Germline CDR1 and CDR2: DFQATT and SNEGSKA (reference sequence). CDR3 amino acids: CSARTRSGTSGSLYNEQFF. CDR3 sequence (DNA): TGCAGTGCTAGAACCAGATCCGGGACTAGCGGGAGCCTCTACAATGAGCAGTTCTTC.

This clonotype came up a few times. The chain is built from TRBV20-1 and TRBJ1-6; D possibly corresponds to TRBD1 (6 bases). The V end lost 5 bases, the J end lost 4 bases, and 18 bases lay between the germline ends. Germline V gene sequence: CDR1 DFQATT, CDR2 SNEGSKA (reference sequence). CDR3 size: 16 residues. CDR3 amino acids: CSASKQGRSYNSPLHF. CDR3 coding DNA: TGCAGTGCTTCCAAACAGGGCCGATCATATAATTCACCCCTCCACTTT.

This clonotype has a handful of counts. V and J are TRBV5-6 and TRBJ2-7; weak D call: TRBD2 (6 bases). The V gene's germline CDR1 is SGHDT and CDR2 YYEEEE. This CDR3 is built from 16 residues. Between the trimmed V and J ends, which lost 2 bases and 0 bases, there was a span of 15 bases. The CDR3 reads CASSFFGRGSSYEQYF. CDR3 DNA: TGTGCCAGCAGCTTTTTCGGGAGAGGGAGCTCCTACGAGCAGTACTTC.

The table lists this clonotype with a few counts. This chain joins TRBV12-3 or TRBV12-4 and TRBJ2-7, with 8 bases identical to TRBD2. The CDR3 spans 14 residues. Losses at the gene ends were 5 bases for V and 7 bases for J; bases not matched to a gene: 10. As DNA, the CDR3 is TGTGCCAGCAGTCCCTTGAGCGGGAGAGGTGAGCAGTACTTC. Encoded protein: CASSPLSGRGEQYF.

A single count supports this clonotype. The chain recombines TRBV20-1 with TRBJ2-3, with D tentatively TRBD2 (5 bases). V lost 7 bases to trimming and J lost 1 base, with 18 bases between them. Germline CDR1 is DFQATT and CDR2 is SNEGSKA (reference sequence). The CDR3 is 15 amino acids. CDR3 coding DNA: TGCAGTGTCGCCCCCCGGACTCTAGGCACAGATACGCAGTATTTT. This gives the protein CSVAPRTLGTDTQYF.

This clonotype was detected a few times. The V call is TRBV4-2, the J call TRBJ2-7, with D possibly matching TRBD2 (6 bases). This CDR3 is built from 14 residues. V lost 4 bases and J 4 bases, leaving 14 bases between the germline ends. CDR1 and CDR2 from the germline V gene are LGHNA and YNFKEQ. For the CDR3, the DNA is TGTGCCAGCAGCCCGCGGGGAGCGGCTTACGAGCAGTACTTC. It is translated as CASSPRGAAYEQYF.

This clonotype is a singleton in its sample. The chain combines TRBV29-1 with TRBJ2-7; possible D gene TRBD2, 5 bases. Deletions cut 0 bases from V and 0 bases from J, with 12 bases between. Looked up from germline, CDR1 is SQVTM and CDR2 is ANQGSEA. The CDR3 consists of 15 residues. DNA of the CDR3: TGCAGCGTTGAAGAGGCACTAGTCAGCTCCTACGAGCAGTACTTC. Translation: CSVEEALVSSYEQYF.

The chain couples TRBV10-2 to TRBJ2-1; D is possibly TRBD2 (6 bases). The germline V gene encodes CDR1 WSHSY and CDR2 SAAADI. The CDR3 contains 15 residues. Trimming cost V 1 base and J 5 bases, with 12 bases left between them. The CDR3 nucleotides are TGCGCCAGCAGTGAGTTAGGAGGGAGCCACAATGAGCAGTTCTTC. Translated, it gives CASSELGGSHNEQFF.